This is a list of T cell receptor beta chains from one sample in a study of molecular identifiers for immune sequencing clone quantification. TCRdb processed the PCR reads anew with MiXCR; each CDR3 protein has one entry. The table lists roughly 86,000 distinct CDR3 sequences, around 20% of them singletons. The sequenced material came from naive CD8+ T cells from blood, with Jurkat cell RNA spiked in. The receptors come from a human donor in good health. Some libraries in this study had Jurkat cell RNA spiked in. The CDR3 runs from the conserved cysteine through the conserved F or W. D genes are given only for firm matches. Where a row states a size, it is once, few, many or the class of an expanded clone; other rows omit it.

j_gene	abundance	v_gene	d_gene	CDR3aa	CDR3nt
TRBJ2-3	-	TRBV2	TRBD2	CASSASSGRVTDTQYF	TGTGCCAGCAGTGCATCTAGCGGGAGGGTCACAGATACGCAGTATTTT
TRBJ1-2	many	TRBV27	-	CASSSRQSGYTF	TGTGCCAGCAGTTCCCGACAGTCAGGCTACACCTTC
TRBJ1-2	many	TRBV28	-	CASSPGGGPTGLNYGYTF	TGTGCCAGCAGTCCCGGGGGGGGACCCACCGGACTTAACTATGGCTACACCTTC
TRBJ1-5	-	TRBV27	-	CASSLTVESNQPQHF	TGTGCCAGCAGTTTGACAGTGGAAAGCAATCAGCCCCAGCATTTT
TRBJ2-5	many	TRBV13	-	CASSPPGGNQETQYF	TGTGCCAGCAGCCCCCCCGGGGGCAACCAAGAGACCCAGTACTTC
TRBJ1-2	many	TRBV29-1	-	CSVATVYGYTF	TGCAGCGTTGCGACAGTCTATGGCTACACCTTC
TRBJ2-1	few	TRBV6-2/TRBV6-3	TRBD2	CASSYLTSGDPYNEQFF	TGTGCCAGCAGTTACCTGACTAGCGGGGACCCCTACAATGAGCAGTTCTTC
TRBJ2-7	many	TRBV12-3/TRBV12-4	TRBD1	CASTRFSGTGGPYEQYF	TGTGCCAGCACCCGATTCTCCGGGACAGGGGGCCCCTACGAGCAGTACTTC
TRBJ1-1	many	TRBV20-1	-	CSASLGFEAFF	TGCAGTGCTAGTTTGGGGTTTGAAGCTTTCTTT
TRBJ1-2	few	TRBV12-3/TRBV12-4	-	CASSFPGNYGYTF	TGTGCCAGCAGTTTCCCCGGGAACTATGGCTACACCTTC
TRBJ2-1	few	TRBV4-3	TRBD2	CASSQGTSGVVNEQFF	TGCGCCAGCAGCCAAGGGACTAGCGGGGTTGTCAATGAGCAGTTCTTC
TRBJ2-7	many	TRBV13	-	CASSSTGLKDYEQYF	TGTGCCAGCAGCTCGACCGGACTGAAGGACTACGAGCAGTACTTC
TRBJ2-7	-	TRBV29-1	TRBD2	CGVEGLRESYEQHF	TGCGGCGTTGAGGGCCTGCGGGAGTCTTACGAGCAGCACTTC
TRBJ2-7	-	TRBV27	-	CACSSPGSYEQYF	TGTGCCTGCAGTTCCCCCGGCTCCTACGAGCAGTACTTC
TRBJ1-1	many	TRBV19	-	CASSNPLQGTTEAFF	TGTGCCAGTAGTAACCCACTACAGGGTACAACTGAAGCTTTCTTT
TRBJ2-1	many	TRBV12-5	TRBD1	CASGLAQTGTSSYNEQFF	TGTGCTAGTGGTTTGGCCCAGACAGGGACCAGCTCCTACAATGAGCAGTTCTTC
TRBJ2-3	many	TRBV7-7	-	CASSSGLGYSDTQYF	TGTGCCAGCAGCTCCGGACTGGGCTATTCAGATACGCAGTATTTT
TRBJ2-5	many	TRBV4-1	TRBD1	CASSQGYPQGALETQYF	TGCGCCAGCAGCCAAGGATATCCACAGGGGGCATTGGAGACCCAGTACTTC
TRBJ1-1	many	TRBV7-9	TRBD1	CASSLTGDTEAFF	TGTGCCAGCAGCTTAACAGGGGACACTGAAGCTTTCTTT
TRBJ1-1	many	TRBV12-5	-	CASYLTVNTEAFF	TGTGCTAGTTATCTGACGGTGAACACTGAAGCTTTCTTT
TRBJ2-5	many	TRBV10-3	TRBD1	CAIRGGQGDVETQYF	TGTGCCATCAGAGGGGGACAGGGGGACGTGGAGACCCAGTACTTC
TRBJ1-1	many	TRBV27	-	CASSLSVSTEAFF	TGTGCCAGCAGTTTAAGTGTAAGCACTGAAGCTTTCTTT
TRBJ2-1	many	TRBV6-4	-	CASSDSGLRGEQFF	TGTGCCAGCAGTGACTCTGGCTTGCGCGGTGAGCAGTTCTTC
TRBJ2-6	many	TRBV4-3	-	CASSQDNHLGPGANVLTF	TGCGCCAGCAGCCAAGATAATCACCTGGGTCCTGGGGCCAACGTCCTGACTTTC
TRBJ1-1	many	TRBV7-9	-	CASKSSGTEAFF	TGTGCCAGCAAATCGTCTGGAACTGAAGCTTTCTTT
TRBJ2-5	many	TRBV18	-	CASSPGALRQETQYF	TGTGCCAGCTCACCGGGAGCTCTACGACAAGAGACCCAGTACTTC
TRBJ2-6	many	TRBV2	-	CASSVRNLVVATASGANVLTF	TGTGCCAGCAGTGTACGCAACCTGGTAGTCGCGACAGCTTCTGGGGCCAACGTCCTGACTTTC
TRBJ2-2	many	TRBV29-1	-	CSVVSTGELFF	TGCAGCGTTGTGTCCACCGGGGAGCTGTTTTTT
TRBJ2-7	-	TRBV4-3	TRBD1	CASSPGRDRRYEQYF	TGCGCCAGCAGCCCTGGTCGGGACAGGAGGTACGAGCAGTACTTC